This T cell receptor beta chain stems from a study of control samples from healthy donors and cancer patients. TCRdb's table, derived via immunoSEQ multiplex PCR, lists solely in-frame clones and lacks some. The sample lists under 300,000 clones, roughly 87% occurring once. A word on this clone: Different DNA sequences within this sample yield the same CDR3.

CDR1 SGDLS and CDR2 YYNGEE come from the germline V gene. This CDR3 region has 14 residues. V shed 2 bases and J shed 0 bases, with 6 bases lying between them. The chain combines TRBV9 with TRBJ1-5; no clear D. The receptor's source is a woman between 55 and 75 years old with lung cancer. Material for sequencing was PBMCs. The CDR3 region has the DNA TGTGCCAGCAGCGTGGACTCTAGCAATCAGCCCCAGCATTTT. Translating gives CASSVDSSNQPQHF.